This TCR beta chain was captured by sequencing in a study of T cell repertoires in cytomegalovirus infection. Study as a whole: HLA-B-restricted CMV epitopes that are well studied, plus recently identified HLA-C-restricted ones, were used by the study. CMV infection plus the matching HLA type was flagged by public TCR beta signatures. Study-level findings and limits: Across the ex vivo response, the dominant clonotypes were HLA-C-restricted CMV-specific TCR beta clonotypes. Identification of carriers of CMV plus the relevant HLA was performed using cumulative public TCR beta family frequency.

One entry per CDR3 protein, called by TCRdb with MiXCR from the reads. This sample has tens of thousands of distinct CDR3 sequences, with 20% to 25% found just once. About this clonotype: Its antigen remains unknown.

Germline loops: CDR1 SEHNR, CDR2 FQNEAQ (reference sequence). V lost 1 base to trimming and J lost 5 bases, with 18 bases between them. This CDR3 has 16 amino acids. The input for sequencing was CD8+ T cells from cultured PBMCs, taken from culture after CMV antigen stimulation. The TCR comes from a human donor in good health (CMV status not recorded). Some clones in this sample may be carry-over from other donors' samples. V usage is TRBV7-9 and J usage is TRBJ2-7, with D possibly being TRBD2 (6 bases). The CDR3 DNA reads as TGTGCCAGCAGCTTAGTGTCCGGGAGCGTGTTCGACGAGCAGTACTTC. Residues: CASSLVSGSVFDEQYF.